A single sample gave rise to the 5 T cell receptor beta chains below, sequenced in a study of T-cell reconstitution after alpha-beta-depleted transplantation in children. Construction of the TCRbeta library involved unique molecular identifiers. From the PCR reads, TCRdb called clonotypes with MiXCR, one entry per CDR3 protein. The data hold some 450,000 distinct CDR3 sequences, with roughly 44% observed a single time. The specimen comprised PBMCs, sampled before TCRalphabeta/CD19-depleted stem cell transplant. The receptors originated from a girl aged 2 to 10 with aplastic anemia, due to receive a stem cell transplant.

This clonotype was counted ten times or more. The rearrangement links TRBV6-5 to TRBJ2-1; maybe TRBD2 (5 bases). The V end lost 2 bases, the J end lost 4 bases, and 12 bases lay between the germline ends. CDR3 length equals 15 residues. The V gene's germline CDR1 is MNHEY and CDR2 SVGAGI. CDR3 region: CASSYDGMNYNEQFF. The CDR3 DNA reads as TGTGCCAGCAGTTACGACGGGATGAATTACAATGAGCAGTTCTTC.

Points on this clonotype: This may be a read error, as it is one base from a much larger clone. The J gene is TRBJ2-6, the V gene TRBV5-1; possibly TRBD2 for D (6 bases). The V gene's germline CDR1 is SGHRS and CDR2 YFSETQ. CDR3 length equals 15 residues. The V end lost 7 bases, the J end lost 2 bases, and 13 bases lay between the germline ends. The CDR3 sequence is CASGWRVTGANVLTF. Here the CDR3 DNA reads TGCGCCAGCGGTTGGAGGGTGACTGGGGCCAACGTCCTGACTTTC.

The rearrangement joins TRBV5-1 to TRBJ1-2; 10 positions agree with TRBD1. J was trimmed by 7 bases and V by 7 bases; bases with no gene match: 10. This CDR3 comprises 14 residues. CDR1 is SGHRS and CDR2 is YFSETQ in the germline V gene. The CDR3 bases are TGCGCCAGCGGTCCGGGACAGGGGATAAGTGGCTACACCTTC. This translates into CASGPGQGISGYTF. Full variable domain (remainder filled in from reference TRBV5-1 and TRBJ1-2): KAGVTQTPRYLIKTRGQQVTLSCSPISGHRSVSWYQQTPGQGLQFLFEYFSETQRNKGNFPGRFSGRQFSNSRSEMNVSTLELGDSALYLCASGPGQGISGYTFGSGTRLTVV.

This clonotype was seen repeatedly, ten times or more. The rearrangement links TRBV7-3 to TRBJ2-1, with 8 bases fitting TRBD2. This CDR3 has 15 amino acids. From germline, CDR1 is SGHTA and CDR2 FQGTGA. V lost 2 bases to trimming and J lost 2 bases; unmatched junction nucleotides: 2. CDR3 coding DNA: TGTGCCAGCAGCTTATTAGCGGGGACCTACAATGAGCAGTTCTTC. Encoded protein: CASSLLAGTYNEQFF. Full variable domain (outside the CDR3, taken from reference TRBV7-3 and TRBJ2-1): GAGVSQTPSNKVTEKGKYVELRCDPISGHTALYWYRQSLGQGPEFLIYFQGTGAADDSGLPNDRFFAVRPEGSVSTLKIQRTERGDSAVYLCASSLLAGTYNEQFFGPGTRLTVL.

The V gene is TRBV11-2, the J gene TRBJ2-5; 13 bases line up with TRBD2. V was pared by 5 bases and J by 2 bases, with 5 bases of the junction left unmatched. Germline lookup yields CDR1 SGHAT and CDR2 FQNNGV. This CDR3 spans 16 amino acids. The CDR3 DNA follows: TGTGCCAGCAGCGAAGGACTAGCGGGGGCTCAAGAGACCCAGTACTTC. Protein sequence: CASSEGLAGAQETQYF. The complete variable domain, with remaining parts taken from reference TRBV11-2 and TRBJ2-5, reads EAGVAQSPRYKIIEKRQSVAFWCNPISGHATLYWYQQILGQGPKLLIQFQNNGVVDDSQLPKDRFSAERLKGVDSTLKIQPAKLEDSAVYLCASSEGLAGAQETQYFGPGTRLLVL.